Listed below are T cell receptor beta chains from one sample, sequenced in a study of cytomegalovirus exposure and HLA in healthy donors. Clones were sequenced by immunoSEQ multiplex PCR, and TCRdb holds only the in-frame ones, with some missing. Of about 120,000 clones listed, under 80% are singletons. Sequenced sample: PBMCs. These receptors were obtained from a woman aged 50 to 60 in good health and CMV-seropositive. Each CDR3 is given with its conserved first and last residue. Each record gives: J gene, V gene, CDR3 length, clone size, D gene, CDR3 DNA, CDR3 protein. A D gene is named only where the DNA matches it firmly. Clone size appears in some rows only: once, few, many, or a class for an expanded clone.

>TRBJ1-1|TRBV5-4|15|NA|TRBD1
TGTGCCAGCAGCCATGAACAGGGGCGGAACACTGAAGCTTTCTTT
CASSHEQGRNTEAFF
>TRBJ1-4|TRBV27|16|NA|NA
TGTGCCAGCAGTTACACCTCAGGGGCGACTAATGAAAAACTGTTTTTT
CASSYTSGATNEKLFF
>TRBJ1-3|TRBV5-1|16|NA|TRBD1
TGCGCCAGCAGCTTGAGGACAGGGATCTCTGGAAACACCATATATTTT
CASSLRTGISGNTIYF
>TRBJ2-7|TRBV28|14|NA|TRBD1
TGTGCCAGCAGTCCGTCGGACAGGTCAGACGAGCAGTACTTC
CASSPSDRSDEQYF
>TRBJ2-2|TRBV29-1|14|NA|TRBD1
TGCAGCGTCAAGGGACAGGGTGACACCGGGGAGCTGTTTTTT
CSVKGQGDTGELFF
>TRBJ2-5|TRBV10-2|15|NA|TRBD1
TGCGCCAGCAGTGAGTCGACAGGGGGCCAAGAGACCCAGTACTTC
CASSESTGGQETQYF
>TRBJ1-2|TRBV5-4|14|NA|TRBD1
TGTGCCAGCAGCTACGCAGGGGGTAACTATGGCTACACCTTC
CASSYAGGNYGYTF
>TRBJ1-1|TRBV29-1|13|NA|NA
TGCAGCGCGGCGGGAGGGCCGAACACTGAAGCTTTCTTT
CSAAGGPNTEAFF
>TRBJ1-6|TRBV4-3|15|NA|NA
TGCGCCAGCAGCCAAGTAAAGACCGGGTTTTCACCCCTCCACTTT
CASSQVKTGFSPLHF
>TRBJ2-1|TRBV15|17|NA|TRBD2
TGTGCCACCAGCAGGTCTGGGACTAGTGGATCCTACAATGAGCAGTTCTTC
CATSRSGTSGSYNEQFF
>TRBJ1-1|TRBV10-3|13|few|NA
TGTGCCTTCCGTACAGGTATGAACACTGAAGCTTTCTTT
CAFRTGMNTEAFF
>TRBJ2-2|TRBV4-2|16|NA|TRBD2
TGTGCCAGCAGCCAAGCGGGACTAGGGGAAACCGGGGAGCTGTTTTTT
CASSQAGLGETGELFF
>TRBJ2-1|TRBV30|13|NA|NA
TGTGCCCGGAAGGAGGGGGGGGACAATGAGCAGTTCTTC
CARKEGGDNEQFF
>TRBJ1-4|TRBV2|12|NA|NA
TGTGCCAGCATGGACAGTTCCGAAAAACTGTTTTTT
CASMDSSEKLFF
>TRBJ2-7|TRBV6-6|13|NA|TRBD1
TGTGCCAGCAGTACGGGACAGCGGTACGAGCAGTACTTC
CASSTGQRYEQYF
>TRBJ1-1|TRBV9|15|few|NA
TGTGCCAGCAGCGTAATTGTCGGGGAGGACGCTGAAGCTTTCTTT
CASSVIVGEDAEAFF
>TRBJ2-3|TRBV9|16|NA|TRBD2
TGTGCCAGCAGCGTAGCCGGACTAGAATTCACAGATACGCAGTATTTT
CASSVAGLEFTDTQYF
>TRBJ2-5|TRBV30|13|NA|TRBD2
TGTGCCTGGTCGGGACTAGCGTTAAAGACCCAGTACTTC
CAWSGLALKTQYF
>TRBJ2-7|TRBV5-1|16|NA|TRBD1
TGCGCCAGCAGCTTGGGGTGGACAGGGAGGATGAGCGAGCAGTACTTC
CASSLGWTGRMSEQYF
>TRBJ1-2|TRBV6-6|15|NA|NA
TGTGCCAGCAGTTACTTTAATCCGGGGGACTATGGCTACACCTTC
CASSYFNPGDYGYTF
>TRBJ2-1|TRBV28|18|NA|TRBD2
TGTGCCAGCAGTTTCCCCCCCACTAGCGGGTCAATGCACAATGAGCAGTTCTTC
CASSFPPTSGSMHNEQFF
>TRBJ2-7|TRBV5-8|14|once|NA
TGTGCCAGCAGCTTGGAGAGGTTGACCTACGAGCAGTACTTC
CASSLERLTYEQYF
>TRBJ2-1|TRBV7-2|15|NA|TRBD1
TGTGCCAGCAGCTTGGACAGGGGTGGACACAATGAGCAGTTCTTC
CASSLDRGGHNEQFF
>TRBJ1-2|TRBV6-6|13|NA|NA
TGTGCCAGCAGTTACTTGTCGCTCGGTGGCTACACCTTC
CASSYLSLGGYTF
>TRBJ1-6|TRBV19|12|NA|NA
TGTGCCACCTCGCGGGGGGAATCACCCCTCCACTTT
CATSRGESPLHF
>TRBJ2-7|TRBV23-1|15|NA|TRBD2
TGCGCCAGCTCCCGAGAACTAGCGGGGTCCTACGAGCAGTACTTC
CASSRELAGSYEQYF
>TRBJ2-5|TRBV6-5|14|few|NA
TGTGCCAGCAGTTACATGGGGGGCCAAGAGACCCAGTACTTC
CASSYMGGQETQYF
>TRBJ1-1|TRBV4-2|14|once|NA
TGTGCCAGCAGCCATCAAGACCAGGCCACTGAAGCTTTCTTT
CASSHQDQATEAFF
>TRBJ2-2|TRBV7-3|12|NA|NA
TGTGCCAGCAGCTCCTACACCGGGGAGCTGTTTTTT
CASSSYTGELFF
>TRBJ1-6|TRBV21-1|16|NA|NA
TGTTGGTCAGGGGGCGCGTGGAGCTCCTATAATTCACCCCTCCACTTT
CWSGGAWSSYNSPLHF
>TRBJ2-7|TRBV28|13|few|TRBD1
TGTGCCAGCAGAAGGGGGCTCCCCTACGAGCAGTACTTC
CASRRGLPYEQYF
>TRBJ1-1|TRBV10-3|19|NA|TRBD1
TGTGCCATCAGTGAGTTTCCCCCGGGACAGGGTAGAGGTGGCACTGAAGCTTTCTTT
CAISEFPPGQGRGGTEAFF
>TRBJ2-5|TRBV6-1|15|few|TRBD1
TGTGCCAGCAGCAACCGGGACAGGCTTCAAGAGACCCAGTACTTC
CASSNRDRLQETQYF
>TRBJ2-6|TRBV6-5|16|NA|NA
TGTGCCAGCAGTTACCAGCCCGGGGCTGGGGCCAACGTCCTGACTTTC
CASSYQPGAGANVLTF
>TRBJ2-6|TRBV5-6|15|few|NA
TGTGCCAGCAGCCCGGGTTCCTCTGGGGCCAACGTCCTGACTTTC
CASSPGSSGANVLTF
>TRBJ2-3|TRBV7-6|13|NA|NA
TGTGCCAGCAGCTTATCAGGGCTCAATACGCAGTATTTT
CASSLSGLNTQYF
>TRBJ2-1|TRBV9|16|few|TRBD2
TGTGCCAGCAGCGTAGTAGCGGGAGAATCCTACAATGAGCAGTTCTTC
CASSVVAGESYNEQFF
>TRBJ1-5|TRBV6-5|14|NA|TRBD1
TGTGCCAGCAGCCGAGGGACAGGCGGCCAGCCCCAGCATTTT
CASSRGTGGQPQHF
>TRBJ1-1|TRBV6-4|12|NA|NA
TGTGCCAGCAGAGGAGGGAGCACTGAAGCTTTCTTT
CASRGGSTEAFF
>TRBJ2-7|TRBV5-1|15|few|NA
TGCGCCAGCAGCTTGTACTATACAAGCTCCTACGAGCAGTACTTC
CASSLYYTSSYEQYF
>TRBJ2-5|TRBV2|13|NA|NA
TGTGCCAGCAGTACGCTACGGCAAGAGACCCAGTACTTC
CASSTLRQETQYF
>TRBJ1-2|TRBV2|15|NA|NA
TGTGCCAGCAGTAGAACAGGGTTAGAGAGTAATGGCTACACCTTC
CASSRTGLESNGYTF
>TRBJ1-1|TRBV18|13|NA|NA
TGTGCCAGCTCACCCGGGGAGAACACTGAAGCTTTCTTT
CASSPGENTEAFF
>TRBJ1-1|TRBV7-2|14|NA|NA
TGTGCCAGCAGCTTGGGCAGACTGAACACTGAAGCTTTCTTT
CASSLGRLNTEAFF
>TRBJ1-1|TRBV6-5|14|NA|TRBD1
TGTGCCAGCACCAGCAGGGGGCCTGGTACTGAAGCTTTCTTT
CASTSRGPGTEAFF
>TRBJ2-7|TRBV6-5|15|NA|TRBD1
TGTGCCAGCAGCTACCGGGGACAGGGCGCCTCCGAGCAGTACTTC
CASSYRGQGASEQYF
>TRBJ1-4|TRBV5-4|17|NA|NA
TGTGCCAGCAGCTTGGAAGGTTCGGGGAGACTTCGTGAAAAACTGTTTTTT
CASSLEGSGRLREKLFF
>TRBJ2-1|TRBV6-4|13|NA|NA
TGTGCCAGCAGTGACGACAGGCTTTCTGTGCAGTTCTTC
CASSDDRLSVQFF
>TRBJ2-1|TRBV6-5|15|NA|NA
TGTGCCAGCAGTTACTCGAGCGGGACATCCAATGAGCAGTTCTTC
CASSYSSGTSNEQFF
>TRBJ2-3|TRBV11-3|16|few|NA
TGTGCCAGCAGCTTAGGCCAGGGGGGAAGCACAGATACGCAGTATTTT
CASSLGQGGSTDTQYF
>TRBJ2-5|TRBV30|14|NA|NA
TGTGCCTGGAGTGTGGGAGGATCGCAAGAGACCCAGTACTTC
CAWSVGGSQETQYF
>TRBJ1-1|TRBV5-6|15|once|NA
TGTGCCAGCACCGAACTGGGGCGGATGAACACTGAAGCTTTCTTT
CASTELGRMNTEAFF
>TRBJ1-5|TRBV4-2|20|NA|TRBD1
TGTGCCAGCAGCGAACGGTTAGGACAGGGTAATTTCTACCTTAATCAGCCCCAGCATTTT
CASSERLGQGNFYLNQPQHF
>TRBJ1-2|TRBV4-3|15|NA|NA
TGCGCCAGCAGCCAAGATAGAAAGTCGGGTTATGGCTACACCTTC
CASSQDRKSGYGYTF
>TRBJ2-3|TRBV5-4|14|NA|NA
TGTGCCAGCAGCTTGCCCGGTAGCACAGATACGCAGTATTTT
CASSLPGSTDTQYF
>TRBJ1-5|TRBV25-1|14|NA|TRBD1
TGTGCCAGCAGTTCCGGACAGGGCGGTCAGCCCCAGCATTTT
CASSSGQGGQPQHF
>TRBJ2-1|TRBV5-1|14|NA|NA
TGCGCCAGCAGCTTGAGCGTCACAAACAATGAGCAGTTCTTC
CASSLSVTNNEQFF